The 23 T cell receptor beta chains below come from one sample, sequenced in a study of T-cell memory formation after mild COVID-19. TCRdb re-called the 5' RACE reads with MiXCR, one entry per CDR3 protein. The profile shows over 250,000 distinct CDR3 sequences, about a sixth of them singletons. The sample was PBMCs or a T cell subset sorted from them (not recorded which). The receptors shown here come from a man aged 18 to 29 who had mild COVID-19 (a few samples of this study predate the infection). Cell type and time point are not known.

This clonotype occurred a few times. This rearrangement joins TRBV5-4 to TRBJ2-5; D possibly uses TRBD1 or TRBD2 (5 bases each). From germline, CDR1 is SGHNT and CDR2 YYREEE (reference sequence). The CDR3 is made up of 13 amino acids. Trimming shortened V by 8 bases and J by 5 bases, and 16 bases separated the two germline ends. In DNA, the CDR3 is TGTGCCAGTGGGACCCCCGGGTCGGAGACCCAGTACTTC. Its translation is CASGTPGSETQYF.

The chain recombines TRBV7-9 with TRBJ2-3; possibly TRBD1 or TRBD2 for D (6 bases each). The CDR3 has 14 residues. V gave up 5 bases and J gave up 5 bases, with 14 bases separating them. Germline V gene sequence: CDR1 SEHNR, CDR2 FQNEAQ (reference sequence). The CDR3 loop is CASSKGGLQDTQYF. The CDR3 DNA follows: TGTGCCAGCAGCAAAGGGGGGCTCCAAGATACGCAGTATTTT.

The chain couples TRBV4-3 to TRBJ1-1, with D unclear. The CDR3 totals 15 residues. The V end was cut by 0 bases, the J end by 1 base, with 9 bases between. Germline CDR1 and CDR2: LGHNA and YSLEER. The CDR3 region has the DNA TGCGCCAGCAGCCAAGAATATCGGAGGAACACTGAAGCTTTCTTT. Its translation is CASSQEYRRNTEAFF.

This clonotype was observed a handful of times. The chain combines TRBV9 with TRBJ2-7; tentative D call: TRBD2 (6 bases). The CDR3 sequence is 14 residues long. Trimming removed 3 bases at V and 2 bases at J, with 12 bases between. Germline V gene sequence: CDR1 SGDLS, CDR2 YYNGEE. CDR3 coding DNA: TGTGCCAGCAGCGGCGCCGGGAGCACCTACGAGCAGTACTTC. The encoded protein is CASSGAGSTYEQYF.

The V gene is TRBV12-3 or TRBV12-4, the J gene TRBJ1-1, with a possible D match to TRBD1 (5 bases). Trimming removed 6 bases at V and 3 bases at J, with 11 bases between. The CDR3 is 13 amino acids. CDR3 residues: CASSSREDTEAFF. DNA of the CDR3: TGTGCCAGCAGCAGCAGGGAGGACACTGAAGCTTTCTTT.

The sample holds a few counts of this clonotype. The chain employs TRBV27 and TRBJ2-4; TRBD1 matches 8 bases. Germline V gives CDR1 MNHEY, CDR2 SMNVEV (reference sequence). V shed 4 bases, J shed 7 bases, and the junction held 6 bases outside the gene matches. This CDR3 has 14 residues. CDR3 in DNA: TGTGCCAGCAGTTCCCAGGACAGGGCTAACATTCAGTACTTC. This sequence encodes CASSSQDRANIQYF.

The chain has TRBV9 and TRBJ2-5; unclear D gene. The germline V and J ends were trimmed by 0 bases and 0 bases, with 9 bases remaining between them. In germline, CDR1 is SGDLS, CDR2 YYNGEE. The CDR3 length is 15 residues. As DNA, the CDR3 is TGTGCCAGCAGCGTAGCTGAGGCGGACCAAGAGACCCAGTACTTC. It is translated as CASSVAEADQETQYF.

There are a few counts of this clonotype. One end of the junction does not line up with germline, which may come from a read error. CDR3 coding DNA: TGTGCCAGCAGCCCCGGGACAGGGGGCAAAATCTTC. Translating it yields CASSPGTGGKIF. The chain carries TRBV9 and TRBJ2-1, with 12 bases identical to TRBD1. This CDR3 is 12 amino acids long. The germline V gene has CDR1 SGDLS and CDR2 YYNGEE.

The chain carries TRBV5-4 and TRBJ2-3; 13 bases line up with TRBD2. V trimming: 4 bases; J trimming: 0 bases; junction bases outside the gene matches: 2. CDR1 and CDR2 (germline): SGHNT, YYREEE (reference sequence). The CDR3 spans 16 residues. The DNA of the CDR3 is TGTGCCAGCAGCATGGGACTAGCGGGGAGCACAGATACGCAGTATTTT. It translates to CASSMGLAGSTDTQYF.

This clonotype was detected many times. The chain links TRBV29-1 to TRBJ2-1; 9 nucleotides agree with TRBD1. CDR1 and CDR2 (germline): SQVTM, ANQGSEA. V was pared by 1 base and J by 0 bases, with 13 bases of the junction left unmatched. The CDR3 runs to 19 residues. The CDR3 DNA sequence: TGCAGCGTTGAAGGGGGCAGGACAGGGGCCCTTCCCTCCTACAATGAGCAGTTCTTC. It yields the protein CSVEGGRTGALPSYNEQFF.

This clonotype appeared a few times. The chain uses TRBV7-9 and TRBJ2-2; D is unresolved. Germline CDR1 and CDR2: SEHNR and FQNEAQ (reference sequence). The CDR3 consists of 13 residues. V lost 1 base and J 6 bases, leaving 6 bases between the germline ends. CDR3 DNA sequence: TGTGCCAGCAGCTTAGAGGGATCCGGGGAGCTGTTTTTT. This sequence encodes CASSLEGSGELFF.

Only a few counts were recorded for this clonotype. The chain employs TRBV9 and TRBJ1-6; 9 positions agree with TRBD1. Per the germline V gene, CDR1 is SGDLS and CDR2 is YYNGEE. Unmatched junction bases numbered 6, after V lost 3 bases and J lost 8 bases. The CDR3 is made up of 15 amino acids. The CDR3 reads CASSADRTGDSPLHF. CDR3 bases: TGTGCCAGCAGCGCCGACCGGACAGGGGATTCACCCCTCCACTTT.

The chain uses TRBV27 and TRBJ1-1; D is undetermined. Trimming took off 6 bases at V and 1 base at J, with 12 bases between the two ends. Germline V gene sequence: CDR1 MNHEY, CDR2 SMNVEV (reference sequence). The CDR3 has 14 amino acids. The CDR3 DNA follows: TGTGCCAGCAGCCGCGCCGAGGGGAACACTGAAGCTTTCTTT. Encoded protein: CASSRAEGNTEAFF.

The chain combines TRBV5-1 with TRBJ1-1; D possibly corresponds to TRBD1 (5 bases). CDR1 SGHRS and CDR2 YFSETQ come from the germline V gene. With 4 bases removed from V and 11 bases from J, the gap between germline ends came to 21 bases. This CDR3 has 14 amino acids. The CDR3 DNA follows: TGCGCCAGCAGCCCCTCTGCTCTGGGGGTATCGGCTTTCTTT. It yields the protein CASSPSALGVSAFF.

This clonotype was picked up a small number of times. V gene TRBV20-1 combines with J gene TRBJ1-2; D perhaps matches TRBD1 (6 bases). The CDR3 has 13 residues. V lost 3 bases to trimming and J lost 6 bases, with 14 bases between them. CDR1 and CDR2 (germline): DFQATT, SNEGSKA (reference sequence). The CDR3 sequence is CSASGGLQNGYTF. CDR3 nucleotides: TGCAGTGCTAGCGGGGGGCTGCAGAATGGCTACACCTTC.

This clonotype was seen at least ten times. J is TRBJ2-1 and V is TRBV7-8; 10 bases are a match to TRBD1. Germline-derived CDR1 and CDR2 are SGHVS and FQNEAQ. The CDR3 sequence is 15 residues long. After removal of 2 bases from V and 4 bases from J, the junction contained 2 bases not matched to a gene. The CDR3 loop reads CASSLSGQGYNEQFF. Written as DNA, the CDR3 is TGTGCCAGCAGCTTATCGGGACAGGGGTACAATGAGCAGTTCTTC.

This clonotype was found a few times. The chain combines TRBV6-1 with TRBJ2-1; D ambiguous. In germline, CDR1 is MNHNS, CDR2 SASEGT. This CDR3 contains 15 residues. The ends were cut back, 3 bases at V and 4 bases at J, with 13 bases in the middle. CDR3 amino acids: CASSDLRSAYNEQFF. The CDR3 DNA follows: TGTGCCAGCAGTGATTTACGTTCTGCTTACAATGAGCAGTTCTTC.

This clonotype was seen ten or more times. The V gene is TRBV20-1, the J gene TRBJ2-1; TRBD2 agrees at 11 bases. Trimming removed 6 bases from V and 6 bases from J; junction bases left unmatched: 10. The CDR3 is made up of 15 amino acids. Per the germline V gene, CDR1 is DFQATT and CDR2 is SNEGSKA (reference sequence). The CDR3 loop reads CSASSVTSGVNEQFF. The CDR3 region has the DNA TGCAGTGCCTCATCCGTGACTAGCGGGGTCAATGAGCAGTTCTTC.

The J gene is TRBJ2-5, the V gene TRBV4-1; the D gene is possibly TRBD1 (6 bases). CDR1 and CDR2 (germline): MGHRA, YSYEKL. This CDR3 has 16 amino acids. V lost 2 bases and J 2 bases, leaving 15 bases between the germline ends. CDR3: CASSQPLGGPQETQYF. The DNA for the CDR3 is TGCGCCAGCAGCCAACCCCTAGGGGGTCCTCAAGAGACCCAGTACTTC.

This clonotype has only a few counts. The chain links TRBV4-3 to TRBJ1-2, with D possibly TRBD1 on 5 matching bases. The CDR3 loop spans 14 amino acids. Germline V gives CDR1 LGHNA, CDR2 YSLEER. V lost 3 bases to trimming and J lost 4 bases, with 12 bases between them. The CDR3 DNA reads as TGCGCCAGCAGCCAGGAAAGACAGAGCTATGGCTACACCTTC. Amino acids: CASSQERQSYGYTF.

This chain links TRBV10-3 with TRBJ1-2; no clear D. The CDR3 is made up of 15 amino acids. The V end lost 2 bases, the J end lost 4 bases, and 14 bases lay between the germline ends. CDR1 and CDR2 (germline): ENHRY, SYGVKD. In DNA form, the CDR3 reads TGTGCCATCAGTGAGGGCCAGGAGGTAATCTATGGCTACACCTTC. Protein sequence: CAISEGQEVIYGYTF.

This CDR3 is CASSIQENYGYTF. The CDR3 DNA is TGTGCCAGTAGTATACAAGAGAACTATGGCTACACCTTC. The chain carries TRBV19 and TRBJ1-2; D unresolved. In germline, CDR1 is LNHDA, CDR2 SQIVND (reference sequence). The CDR3 loop spans 13 amino acids. Trimming stripped 2 bases from V and 2 bases from J, with 6 bases between.

The chain carries TRBV5-1 and TRBJ2-3, with 7 bases lining up with TRBD2. V lost 1 base to trimming and J lost 7 bases; unmatched junction nucleotides: 6. Germline values: CDR1 SGHRS, CDR2 YFSETQ. CDR3 length equals 14 residues. The CDR3 region is CASSLTSDGYTQYF. The DNA for the CDR3 is TGCGCCAGCAGCTTGACTAGCGACGGATATACGCAGTATTTT.